Listed below are T cell receptor beta chains from one sample, sequenced in a study of radiation and T cells in renal cell carcinoma. TCRdb's copy holds only in-frame clones and misses some; the assay was immunoSEQ multiplex PCR. Found here are roughly 120,000 clones, approximately 78% of them singletons; the top ten hold around 1.8%. Sequences were derived from blood, sampled from a patient whose treatment included radiotherapy and nephrectomy. These receptors came from a woman aged 55 to 70 with renal cell carcinoma. Each CDR3 is given with its conserved first and last residue. Fields, in order: V gene, D gene, clone size, J gene, CDR3 protein, CDR3 DNA. D genes are given only for firm matches. Clone size is given for some rows only: seen once, a few or many times, or a class if the clone is expanded.

TRBV9	TRBD2	NA	TRBJ2-5	CASSPQAGQETQYF	TGTGCCAGCAGCCCACAAGCGGGGCAAGAGACCCAGTACTTC
TRBV30	NA	NA	TRBJ1-4	CAWSVRRATTNEKLFF	TGTGCCTGGAGTGTACGGAGGGCCACAACTAATGAAAAACTGTTTTTT
TRBV5-1	TRBD2	NA	TRBJ2-3	CASSLASGGPEAQYF	TGCGCCAGCAGCTTGGCTAGCGGGGGCCCTGAGGCGCAGTATTTT
TRBV6-5	NA	once	TRBJ1-2	CASKGHGPNYGYTF	TGTGCCAGCAAAGGACACGGGCCTAACTATGGCTACACCTTC
TRBV27	NA	NA	TRBJ1-4	CASSFNPLRGIQNEKLFF	TGTGCCAGCAGTTTTAATCCCCTCCGGGGGATCCAGAATGAAAAACTGTTTTTT
TRBV5-1	TRBD1	NA	TRBJ2-3	CASSFTGQGDTQYF	TGCGCCAGCAGCTTTACGGGACAGGGAGACACGCAGTATTTT
TRBV21-1	NA	once	TRBJ2-6	CASSKAGTPREGSGANVLTF	TGTGCCAGCAGCAAAGCGGGGACCCCGAGGGAGGGGTCTGGGGCCAACGTCCTGACTTTC
TRBV30	TRBD1	NA	TRBJ2-7	CAWTSGTGLDEQYF	TGTGCCTGGACGTCCGGGACAGGACTTGACGAGCAGTACTTC
TRBV19	NA	NA	TRBJ1-6	CASSTRDLSSYNSPLHF	TGTGCCAGTAGTACCCGGGACTTGAGCTCCTATAATTCACCCCTCCACTTT
TRBV29-1	NA	NA	TRBJ1-2	CSVGGIWGYTF	TGCAGCGTTGGTGGGATTTGGGGCTACACCTTC
TRBV28	NA	NA	TRBJ1-2	CASSSGGTGGGGHGYTF	TGTGCCAGCAGTTCGGGGGGAACTGGGGGCGGAGGCCATGGCTACACCTTC
TRBV28	TRBD2	NA	TRBJ2-2	CASSLGLYTGELFF	TGTGCCAGCAGTCTGGGACTATACACCGGGGAGCTGTTTTTT
TRBV7-7	NA	NA	TRBJ2-3	CASSLGDTRTDTQYF	TGTGCTAGCAGCTTAGGTGACACTCGCACAGATACGCAGTATTTT
TRBV15	NA	NA	TRBJ1-3	CATSRPGAGNTIYF	TGTGCCACCAGCAGACCGGGGGCTGGAAACACCATATATTTT
TRBV6-1	NA	few	TRBJ1-6	CASLRGAPAGSPLHF	TGTGCCAGCCTAAGGGGGGCCCCGGCAGGTTCACCCCTCCACTTT
TRBV10-1	TRBD1	once	TRBJ2-2	CASSLQGVGGELFF	TGCGCCAGCAGCCTACAGGGGGTGGGCGGGGAGCTGTTTTTT
TRBV4-3	TRBD1	NA	TRBJ1-4	CASSQEATGGQKLFF	TGCGCCAGCAGCCAAGAAGCGACAGGGGGACAAAAACTGTTTTTT
TRBV5-1	TRBD1	NA	TRBJ1-2	CATNTGGDYGYTF	TGCGCCACCAATACAGGGGGAGACTATGGCTACACCTTC
TRBV5-5	NA	NA	TRBJ1-2	CASSLRQTGDYGYTF	TGTGCCAGCAGCTTGAGACAAACCGGGGACTATGGCTACACCTTC
TRBV19	TRBD1	NA	TRBJ1-1	CASLRRTGGYGNTEAFF	TGTGCCAGCCTACGTCGGACAGGGGGCTATGGGAACACTGAAGCTTTCTTT
TRBV11-2	TRBD1	NA	TRBJ1-1	CASRPGGLRTEAFF	TGTGCCAGCAGACCAGGGGGCCTGAGGACTGAAGCTTTCTTT
TRBV29-1	NA	few	TRBJ2-7	CSVEDRGRGRNEQYF	TGCAGCGTTGAAGATCGGGGCAGGGGTCGGAACGAGCAGTACTTC
TRBV7-2	TRBD1	NA	TRBJ2-7	CASSLAGLGQGTYEQYF	TGTGCCAGCAGCTTAGCGGGGTTGGGACAGGGGACCTACGAGCAGTACTTC
TRBV5-4	TRBD1	NA	TRBJ2-7	CASSSDRGYYEQYF	TGTGCCAGCAGCAGCGACAGGGGATACTACGAGCAGTACTTC
TRBV30	NA	NA	TRBJ1-3	CAWSVDWSSGNTIYF	TGTGCCTGGAGTGTTGACTGGAGCTCTGGAAACACCATATATTTT
TRBV30	TRBD1	NA	TRBJ1-2	CAWSRDRPYGYTF	TGTGCCTGGAGTCGGGACAGGCCGTATGGCTACACCTTC
TRBV30	NA	once	TRBJ2-3	CAWSVLSAPSTDTQYF	TGTGCCTGGAGTGTACTGTCCGCACCTAGCACAGATACGCAGTATTTT
TRBV11-1	NA	NA	TRBJ2-1	CASRGGGPLYNEQFF	TGTGCCAGCAGAGGGGGGGGGCCCCTCTACAATGAGCAGTTCTTC
TRBV7-9	TRBD1	NA	TRBJ2-6	CASSPRDRAPGANVLTF	TGTGCCAGCAGCCCCCGGGACAGGGCTCCTGGGGCCAACGTCCTGACTTTC
TRBV6-1	NA	NA	TRBJ2-7	CASSGHSSWYEQYF	TGTGCCAGCAGTGGCCATTCGTCTTGGTACGAGCAGTACTTC
TRBV4-1	NA	NA	TRBJ1-6	CASSQVEGGGRSPLHF	TGCGCCAGCAGCCAAGTTGAGGGGGGTGGCCGATCACCCCTCCACTTT
TRBV9	NA	NA	TRBJ1-3	CASSVSGVVTGNTIYF	TGTGCCAGCAGCGTAAGCGGGGTAGTAACTGGAAACACCATATATTTT
TRBV19	NA	NA	TRBJ1-2	CASSIGYGYTF	TGTGCCAGTAGTATAGGTTACGGCTACACCTTC
TRBV6-6	TRBD2	NA	TRBJ2-5	CASRFGRGAGETQYF	TGTGCCAGCAGATTCGGGAGGGGGGCCGGGGAGACCCAGTACTTC
TRBV28	NA	NA	TRBJ2-5	CASTWGGAFNETQYF	TGTGCCAGCACTTGGGGGGGCGCTTTTAATGAGACCCAGTACTTC
TRBV27	NA	once	TRBJ2-1	CASRVSSYNEQFF	TGTGCCAGCAGGGTTAGCTCCTACAATGAGCAGTTCTTC